A single sample gave rise to the 7 T cell receptor beta chains below, sequenced in a study of T cells after yellow fever vaccination. TCRdb ran MiXCR on the 5' RACE reads and lists one entry per CDR3 protein. The table includes under 100,000 distinct CDR3 sequences, roughly 5.8% detected once. Source: CD8+ T cells sorted from PBMCs, taken 10 days after the yellow fever booster vaccination. All receptors come from a man aged 18 to 35 who received the YFV17D yellow fever vaccine.

This clonotype has more than one count but fewer than ten. The chain carries TRBV6-5 and TRBJ2-5, with 11 bases fitting TRBD1. The V gene's germline CDR1 is MNHEY and CDR2 SVGAGI. The CDR3 has 15 amino acids. V lost 5 bases, J lost 6 bases, and 8 bases stayed unmatched. CDR3 sequence (DNA): TGTGCCAGCAGTCCATCGGACAGGGGGCAAAAGACCCAGTACTTC. This sequence encodes CASSPSDRGQKTQYF.

There are a few counts of this clonotype. J is TRBJ2-1 and V is TRBV29-1, with 8 positions matching TRBD2. V was pared by 7 bases and J by 3 bases, with 2 bases of the junction left unmatched. CDR3 length: 12 residues. Germline V gene lookup returns CDR1 SQVTM and CDR2 ANQGSEA. The CDR3 sequence: CSARGGYNEQFF. DNA of the CDR3: TGCAGCGCCCGGGGGGGCTACAATGAGCAGTTCTTC.

This chain links TRBV12-3 or TRBV12-4 with TRBJ2-1; 13 nucleotides line up with TRBD2. The ends lost 5 bases at V and 1 base at J; junction bases unmatched: 11. This CDR3 region has 19 residues. The CDR3 region has the DNA TGTGCCAGCAGTCCCTTACTAGCGGGGGGGGCCGCATCCTACAATGAGCAGTTCTTC. This translates into CASSPLLAGGAASYNEQFF.

This clonotype was seen repeatedly, ten times or more. The chain links TRBV7-9 to TRBJ2-1, with D uncertain. Germline CDR1 SEHNR, CDR2 FQNEAQ (reference sequence). V gave up 5 bases and J gave up 0 bases, with 11 bases separating them. CDR3 length: 15 residues. The CDR3 here is CASSPPPSSYNEQFF. In DNA, the CDR3 is TGTGCCAGCAGCCCCCCACCGAGCTCCTACAATGAGCAGTTCTTC.

This clonotype has only a few counts. The chain carries TRBV7-2 and TRBJ1-1; D may be TRBD1 (5 bases). Germline loops: CDR1 SGHTA, CDR2 FQGNSA. Trimming removed 10 bases from V and 7 bases from J, with 13 bases in between. The CDR3 spans 11 residues. The CDR3 DNA follows: TGTGCCAACAGATGGAGGGGTGAAGCTTTCTTT. Translation gives CANRWRGEAFF.

The rearrangement uses TRBV29-1 and TRBJ2-7; weak D call: TRBD1 (6 bases). The V gene's germline CDR1 is SQVTM and CDR2 ANQGSEA. The V end was cut by 4 bases, the J end by 0 bases, with 10 bases between. The CDR3 is made up of 13 amino acids. The CDR3 region is CSVVGGFSYEQYF. In DNA form, the CDR3 reads TGCAGCGTTGTTGGGGGCTTCTCCTACGAGCAGTACTTC.

This clonotype was counted only a few times. A much more abundant neighbour one base away suggests this may be a read error. The rearrangement uses TRBV6-2 or TRBV6-3 and TRBJ2-3, with 9 bases matching TRBD1. The CDR3 consists of 14 residues. V gave up 6 bases and J gave up 2 bases; unmatched junction bases: 3. Germline V gene data show CDR1 as MNHEY and CDR2 as SVGEGT. CDR3 region: CASSWDRVTDTQYF. In DNA, the CDR3 is TGTGCCAGCAGCTGGGACAGGGTCACAGATACGCAGTATTTT.